This section outlines one T cell receptor beta chain sequence together with its context. The sample is drawn from a study of glioma-infiltrating T cells. TCR alpha and beta CDR3 regions were amplified from RNA using iRepertoire nested multiplex PCR. MiXCR was run by TCRdb on the multiplex PCR reads, yielding one entry per CDR3 protein. This table has about 380,000 distinct CDR3 sequences, approximately 42% appearing once. The CDR3 extends over 16 amino acids. CDR1 SEHNR and CDR2 FQNEAQ come from the germline V gene (reference sequence). Trimming cost V 7 bases and J 0 bases; bases outside gene matches: 8.

The chain couples TRBV7-9 to TRBJ2-5; 10 bases align to TRBD2. Sequenced: glioma tissue, nonneoplastic brain tissue, or PBMCs (not recorded which). The TCR sequence derives from a human donor with low-grade glioma or glioblastoma, undergoing nonglioma brain surgery, or in good health (not recorded which). As DNA, the CDR3 is TGTGCCAGCATTTTAGGTAGCGGGGGGCACCAAGAGACCCAGTACTTC. Its translation: CASILGSGGHQETQYF.